These 16 T cell receptor beta chains share one sample of origin, sequenced in a study of CD8 T cells in Susac syndrome. Reverse transcription of roughly 0.45 to 1 ug RNA was carried out with random hexamers. A single record per CDR3 protein comes from TCRdb applying MiXCR to the immunoSEQ multiplex PCR reads. There are roughly 150,000 distinct CDR3 sequences in the sample; roughly 94% occur only once, and roughly 0.08% lies in the top ten. The sequenced material came from CD4+ T cells from PBMCs. The receptor source for this set is a human donor in good health.

This sequence joins TRBV3-1 and TRBJ1-3; D gene unclear. There are 13 residues in the CDR3. Germline CDR1 reads LGHDT; CDR2 reads YNNKEL (reference sequence). V lost 0 bases and J lost 4, with 4 bases in between. The CDR3 sequence is CASSQDLGNTIYF. The CDR3 DNA reads TGTGCCAGCAGCCAAGATCTGGGAAACACCATATATTTT.

The chain joins TRBV20-1 to TRBJ2-3; possible D gene TRBD2, 5 bases. CDR1 is DFQATT and CDR2 is SNEGSKA in the germline V gene (reference sequence). The CDR3 consists of 14 residues. Trimming stripped 1 base from V and 2 bases from J, with 10 bases between. The chain's CDR3 is CSARVTGTTDTQYF. The CDR3, as DNA: TGCAGTGCTAGAGTCACGGGAACCACAGATACGCAGTATTTT.

This rearrangement joins TRBV4-1 to TRBJ1-2, with 7 bases aligning to TRBD1. CDR1 MGHRA and CDR2 YSYEKL come from the germline V gene. The CDR3 has 16 amino acids. V trimming: 2 bases; J trimming: 1 base; junction bases outside the gene matches: 7. Here the CDR3 DNA reads TGCGCCAGCAGCCAAAAAAGGGGGGACAGTAACTATGGCTACACCTTC. Translation gives CASSQKRGDSNYGYTF.

The chain uses TRBV28 and TRBJ1-5, with D possibly TRBD1 on 6 matching bases. Trimming stripped 4 bases from V and 5 bases from J, with 15 bases between. The CDR3 runs 15 residues. CDR1 and CDR2 from the germline V gene are MDHEN and SYDVKM. DNA of the CDR3: TGTGCCAGCAGTTCCTTAGGGGGTGGGGATCAGCCCCAGCATTTT. Translation gives CASSSLGGGDQPQHF.

This chain connects TRBV9 to TRBJ2-7; D is possibly TRBD1 (6 bases). CDR3 length equals 15 residues. V shed 2 bases and J shed 4 bases, with 16 bases lying between them. The germline gives CDR1 SGDLS, CDR2 YYNGEE. Here the CDR3 DNA reads TGTGCCAGCAGCGTCGCAGGGGCCCTGGGATACGAGCAGTACTTC. Amino acids: CASSVAGALGYEQYF.

This sequence joins TRBV7-8 and TRBJ2-2; D remains unclear. The CDR3 runs 18 residues. Germline-derived CDR1 and CDR2 are SGHVS and FQNEAQ. Between the trimmed V and J ends, which lost 2 bases and 9 bases, there was a span of 25 bases. The CDR3 here is CASSLTRIPVASARELFF. The CDR3 DNA reads TGTGCCAGCAGCTTAACGCGTATACCGGTCGCCTCCGCCCGGGAGCTGTTTTTT.

The gene calls are TRBV4-3 and TRBJ1-2; the D gene is possibly TRBD1 (6 bases). The CDR3 runs 16 residues. Trimming took off 0 bases at V and 4 bases at J, with 15 bases between the two ends. Germline CDR1 reads LGHNA; CDR2 reads YSLEER. CDR3 in amino acids: CASSQDKNRALYGYTF. Written as DNA, the CDR3 is TGCGCCAGCAGCCAAGATAAAAACAGGGCCCTCTATGGCTACACCTTC.

The V call is TRBV20-1, the J call TRBJ2-7; TRBD2 matches at 7 bases. The germline V gene has CDR1 DFQATT and CDR2 SNEGSKA (reference sequence). The CDR3 contains 13 residues. V trimming: 5 bases; J trimming: 3 bases; junction bases outside the gene matches: 7. The CDR3 sequence: CSAPGPGGYEQYF. CDR3 nucleotides: TGCAGTGCTCCGGGCCCGGGGGGCTACGAGCAGTACTTC.

This chain uses TRBV20-1 with TRBJ2-1; 8 positions agree with TRBD2. CDR1 is DFQATT and CDR2 is SNEGSKA in the germline V gene (reference sequence). The V segment lost 3 bases and the J segment 7 bases; nucleotides outside the gene matches: 8. This CDR3 has 14 residues. This CDR3 is CSASGLAGRNEQFF. CDR3 bases: TGCAGTGCTAGCGGACTAGCAGGCAGAAATGAGCAGTTCTTC.

This clonotype appeared once. The CDR3, as DNA: TGTGCCAGCACCCGAATAGGGGACTCCTACGAGCAGTACTTC. Translation: CASTRIGDSYEQYF. The gene calls are TRBV7-9 and TRBJ2-7; D might be TRBD1 (5 bases). V lost 7 bases and J 0 bases, leaving 13 bases between the germline ends. The length of the CDR3 is 14 residues. CDR1 and CDR2 from the germline V gene are SEHNR and FQNEAQ (reference sequence).

CDR3 coding DNA: TGTGCCAGCAGCCAGAGGGGGCAAGGGGGCGAGCAGTACTTC. Encoded protein: CASSQRGQGGEQYF. This chain joins TRBV7-9 and TRBJ2-7; 7 nucleotides line up with TRBD1. The CDR3 has 14 amino acids. V lost 5 bases, J lost 6 bases, and 10 bases stayed unmatched. Per germline, CDR1 SEHNR and CDR2 FQNEAQ (reference sequence).

This clonotype was counted once. This chain joins TRBV5-1 and TRBJ2-1; 10 bases agree with TRBD2. The germline gives CDR1 SGHRS, CDR2 YFSETQ. The CDR3 runs 13 residues. V trimming: 1 base; J trimming: 10 bases; junction bases outside the gene matches: 2. Here the CDR3 DNA reads TGCGCCAGCAGCTTGCTAGCGGGAGACGAGCAGTTCTTC. Residues: CASSLLAGDEQFF.

The CDR3 DNA reads TGTGCCATCAGCCCTGACAGGGAGAATGATCAGCCCCAGCATTTT. Its protein is CAISPDRENDQPQHF. The chain links TRBV10-3 to TRBJ1-5; 7 nucleotides align to TRBD1. The CDR3 contains 15 residues. The junction had 10 bases not matched to a gene; V was cut back by 6 bases and J by 5 bases. Germline CDR1 is ENHRY and CDR2 is SYGVKD.

This clonotype is a singleton in its sample. The V and J genes are TRBV27 and TRBJ1-1; maybe TRBD1 (5 bases). CDR1 is MNHEY, CDR2 SMNVEV, per germline (reference sequence). This CDR3 has 14 amino acids. Trimming pared 6 bases from V and 1 base from J, leaving 12 bases between. The CDR3 DNA follows: TGTGCCAGCAGCCGTCAGGGTTGGAACACTGAAGCTTTCTTT. Protein sequence: CASSRQGWNTEAFF.

The V and J genes are TRBV14 and TRBJ2-7; weak D call: TRBD2 (5 bases). Trimming removed 1 base at V and 7 bases at J, with 8 bases between. Germline loops: CDR1 SGHDN, CDR2 FVKESK. The length of the CDR3 is 12 residues. The CDR3 nucleotides read TGTGCCAGCAGCCAAGCGGGCGGGGAGCAGTACTTC. This codes for CASSQAGGEQYF.

The chain joins TRBV6-6 to TRBJ1-3; no firm D call. The CDR3 extends over 13 amino acids. Trimming pared 11 bases from V and 0 bases from J, leaving 11 bases between. Germline CDR1 is MNHNY and CDR2 is SVGAGI (reference sequence). CDR3 sequence (DNA): TGTGCCGGCCAGGATCTCTCTGGAAACACCATATATTTT. Translated: CAGQDLSGNTIYF.